This T cell receptor (beta chain) was sequenced during a study of T cell repertoires in cytomegalovirus infection. Study context: HLA-B-restricted CMV epitopes that are well studied, plus recently identified HLA-C-restricted ones, were used by the study. Public TCR beta signatures marked donors with CMV infection and the matching HLA.

Study-level findings and limits: Of the TCR beta families, the public ones yielded a cumulative frequency that identified carriers of CMV plus the relevant HLA.

TCRdb passed the reads through MiXCR, listing each CDR3 protein once. The sample consists of 650,000 to 850,000 distinct CDR3 sequences, about 28% of them appearing once. In the case of this clonotype: The antigen is not known.

The CDR3 totals 13 residues. The germline V gene encodes CDR1 SGHVS and CDR2 FQNEAQ. V was cut by 4 bases and J by 4 bases, with 11 bases left in between. The sample in question was cultured CD8+ T cells from PBMCs, obtained from culture after CMV antigen stimulation. This TCR was sampled from a human donor in good health (CMV status not recorded). Some clones in this sample may be carry-over from other donors' samples. The chain has TRBV7-8 and TRBJ2-7; D possibly uses TRBD1 or TRBD2 (5 bases each). CDR3 sequence (DNA): TGTGCCAGCAGCTCCCCGGGGCGATACGAGCAGTACTTC. It specifies CASSSPGRYEQYF.